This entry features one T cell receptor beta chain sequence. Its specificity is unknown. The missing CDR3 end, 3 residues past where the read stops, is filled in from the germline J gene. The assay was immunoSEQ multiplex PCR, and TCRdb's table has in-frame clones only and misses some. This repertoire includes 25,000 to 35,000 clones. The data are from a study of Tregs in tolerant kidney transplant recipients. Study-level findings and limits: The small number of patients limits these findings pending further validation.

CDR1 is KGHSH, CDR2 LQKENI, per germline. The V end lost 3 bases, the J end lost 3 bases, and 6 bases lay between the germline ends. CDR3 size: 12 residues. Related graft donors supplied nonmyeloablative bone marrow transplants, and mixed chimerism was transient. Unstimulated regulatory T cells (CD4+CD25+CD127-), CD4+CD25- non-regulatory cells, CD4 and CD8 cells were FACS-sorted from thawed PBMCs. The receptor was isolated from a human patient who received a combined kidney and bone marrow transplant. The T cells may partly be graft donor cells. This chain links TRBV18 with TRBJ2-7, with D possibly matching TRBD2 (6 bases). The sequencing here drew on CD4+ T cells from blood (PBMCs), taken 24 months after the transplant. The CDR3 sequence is CASSPRGYEQYF. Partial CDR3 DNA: TGTGCCAGCTCACCGCGGGGCTACGAG. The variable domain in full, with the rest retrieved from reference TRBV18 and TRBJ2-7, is NAGVMQNPRHLVRRRGQEARLRCSPMKGHSHVYWYRQLPEEGLKFMVYLQKENIIDESGMPKERFSAEFPKEGPSILRIQQVVRGDSAAYFCASSPRGYEQYFGPGTRLTVT.